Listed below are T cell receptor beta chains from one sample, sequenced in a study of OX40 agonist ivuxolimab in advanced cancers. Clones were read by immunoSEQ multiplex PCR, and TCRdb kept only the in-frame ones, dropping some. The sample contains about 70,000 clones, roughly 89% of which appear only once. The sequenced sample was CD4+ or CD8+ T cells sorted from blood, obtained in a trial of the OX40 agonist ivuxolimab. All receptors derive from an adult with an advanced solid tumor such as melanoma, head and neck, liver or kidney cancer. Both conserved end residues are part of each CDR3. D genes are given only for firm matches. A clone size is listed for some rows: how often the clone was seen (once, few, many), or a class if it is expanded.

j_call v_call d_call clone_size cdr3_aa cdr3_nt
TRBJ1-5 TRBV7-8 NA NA CASSLIGRGKNQPQHF TGTGCCAGCAGCTTAATAGGTCGGGGCAAGAATCAGCCCCAGCATTTT
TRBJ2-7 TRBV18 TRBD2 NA CASSPRQGTTSGVSYEQYF TGTGCCAGCTCACCCCGACAGGGCACGACTAGCGGGGTTTCCTACGAGCAGTACTTC
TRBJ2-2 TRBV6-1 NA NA CASSEGRTGELFF TGTGCCAGCAGTGAAGGAAGAACCGGGGAGCTGTTTTTT
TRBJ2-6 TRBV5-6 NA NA CASSSTGSRDDSGANVLTF TGTGCCAGCAGCAGTACAGGGTCGCGGGACGACTCTGGGGCCAACGTCCTGACTTTC
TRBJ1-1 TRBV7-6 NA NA CASSADGRNTEAFF TGTGCCAGCAGCGCGGACGGCCGGAACACTGAAGCTTTCTTT
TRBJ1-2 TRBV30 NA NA CAWSPGVPYTF TGTGCCTGGAGTCCCGGGGTTCCCTACACCTTC
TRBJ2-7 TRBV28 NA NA CASRGADTTNYEQYF TGTGCCAGCAGGGGGGCCGACACGACCAACTACGAGCAGTACTTC
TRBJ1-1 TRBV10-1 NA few CAGLWGGRIQAAPEGTEAFF TGCGCCGGCCTTTGGGGAGGGAGAATACAAGCTGCCCCGGAAGGCACTGAAGCTTTCTTT
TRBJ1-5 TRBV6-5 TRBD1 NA CASSPLQGINQPQHF TGTGCCAGCAGTCCCCTACAGGGGATCAATCAGCCCCAGCATTTT
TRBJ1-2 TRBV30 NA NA CAWSVGQNYGYTF TGTGCCTGGAGTGTCGGGCAGAACTATGGCTACACCTTC
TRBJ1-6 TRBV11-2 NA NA CASSRIPTGRNSPLHF TGTGCCAGCAGCCGAATCCCCACAGGGAGGAATTCACCCCTCCACTTT
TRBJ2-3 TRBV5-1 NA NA CASSTGASPDTQYF TGCGCCAGCAGTACGGGAGCCAGCCCAGATACGCAGTATTTT
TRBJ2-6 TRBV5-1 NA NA CASSLGPGTGTGANVLTF TGCGCCAGCAGCTTGGGCCCGGGAACAGGGACTGGGGCCAACGTCCTGACTTTC
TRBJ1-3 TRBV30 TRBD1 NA CAWTTGGRNTIYF TGTGCCTGGACTACAGGGGGGAGAAACACCATATATTTT
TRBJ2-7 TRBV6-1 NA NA CASSLRDSLHF TGTGCCAGCAGTCTAAGGGACTCTCTTCACTTC
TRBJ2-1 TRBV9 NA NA CASSVMTGLGEQFF TGTGCCAGCAGCGTAATGACCGGGCTGGGGGAGCAGTTCTTC
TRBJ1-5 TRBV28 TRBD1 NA CASRPDRGRVGNQPQHF TGTGCCAGCAGGCCGGACAGGGGGCGAGTTGGCAATCAGCCCCAGCATTTT
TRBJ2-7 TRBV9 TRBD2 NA CASSPRAGGWYEQYF TGTGCCAGCAGCCCGCGCGCGGGGGGGTGGTACGAGCAGTACTTC
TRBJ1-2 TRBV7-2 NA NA CASSLGRVATF TGTGCCAGCAGCTTAGGACGGGTCGCGACCTTC
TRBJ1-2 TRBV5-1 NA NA CASSLVTANGYTF TGCGCCAGCAGCTTGGTGACCGCAAATGGCTACACCTTC
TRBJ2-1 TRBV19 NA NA CASSKEEQGYNEQFF TGTGCCAGTAGTAAAGAAGAGCAGGGTTACAATGAGCAGTTCTTC
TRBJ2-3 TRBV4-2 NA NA CASSQESGDTQYF TGTGCCAGCAGCCAAGAAAGTGGAGATACGCAGTATTTT
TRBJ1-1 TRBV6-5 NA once CASSYSSQGPEAFF TGTGCCAGCAGTTACTCGTCCCAGGGGCCTGAAGCTTTCTTT
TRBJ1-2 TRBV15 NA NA CATSRDGSANYGYTF TGTGCCACCAGCAGAGATGGATCAGCTAACTATGGCTACACCTTC
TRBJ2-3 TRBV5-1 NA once CASSLVPGRADTQYF TGCGCCAGCAGCTTGGTTCCGGGAAGGGCAGATACGCAGTATTTT
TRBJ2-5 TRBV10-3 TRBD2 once CAISESGTSGKETQYF TGTGCCATCAGTGAGTCTGGGACTAGCGGCAAAGAGACCCAGTACTTC
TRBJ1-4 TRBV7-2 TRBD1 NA CASSFFGQVEEKLFF TGTGCCAGCAGCTTCTTCGGACAGGTTGAAGAAAAACTGTTTTTT
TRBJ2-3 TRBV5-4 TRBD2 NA CASSLDRGRADTQYF TGTGCCAGCAGCCTCGATCGGGGGAGGGCAGATACGCAGTATTTT
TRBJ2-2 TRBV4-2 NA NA CASSQDPEGAPIGELFF TGTGCCAGCAGCCAAGATCCGGAGGGGGCGCCTATCGGGGAGCTGTTTTTT
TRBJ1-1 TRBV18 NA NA CASSPGPRTEAFF TGTGCCAGCTCACCAGGGCCTAGGACTGAAGCTTTCTTT
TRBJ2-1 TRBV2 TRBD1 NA CASRAGGASGSNEQFF TGTGCCAGCAGGGCAGGGGGCGCGTCCGGGTCCAATGAGCAGTTCTTC
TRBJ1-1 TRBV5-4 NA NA CAYHRGNTEAFF TGTGCCTACCACCGAGGGAACACTGAAGCTTTCTTT
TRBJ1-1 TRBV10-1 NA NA CASSDPLGEAFF TGCGCCAGCAGTGATCCGTTAGGTGAAGCTTTCTTT
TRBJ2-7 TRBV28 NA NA CASSPTGGIFYEQYF TGTGCCAGCAGCCCCACTGGCGGAATTTTCTACGAGCAGTACTTC
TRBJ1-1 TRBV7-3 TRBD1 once CASSPNPGQGNTEAFF TGTGCCAGCAGCCCGAACCCGGGACAGGGCAACACTGAAGCTTTCTTT
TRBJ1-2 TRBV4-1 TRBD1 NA CASSQTGIGLDYGYTF TGCGCCAGCAGCCAGACAGGGATCGGATTGGACTATGGCTACACCTTC
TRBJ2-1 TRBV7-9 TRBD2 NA CASSPSGGSNEQFF TGTGCCAGCAGTCCCAGCGGGGGGTCCAATGAGCAGTTCTTC
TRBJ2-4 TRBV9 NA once CASSVNQGNIQYF TGTGCCAGCAGCGTAAATCAGGGGAACATTCAGTACTTC
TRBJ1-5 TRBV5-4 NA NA CASSLGNSNQPQHF TGTGCCAGCAGCTTGGGGAATAGCAATCAGCCCCAGCATTTT
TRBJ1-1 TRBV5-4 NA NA CASSLEQALNTEAFF TGTGCCAGCAGCTTGGAGCAGGCCCTGAACACTGAAGCTTTCTTT
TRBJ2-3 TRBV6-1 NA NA CASNQQGRGTDTQYF TGTGCCAGCAATCAGCAGGGGCGGGGCACAGATACGCAGTATTTT
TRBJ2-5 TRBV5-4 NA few CASSFDGVETQYF TGTGCCAGCAGCTTTGATGGGGTGGAGACCCAGTACTTC
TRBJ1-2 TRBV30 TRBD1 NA CAWARGRFDYGYTF TGTGCCTGGGCCAGGGGGCGCTTCGACTATGGCTACACCTTC
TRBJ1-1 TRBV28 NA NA CASKGTVDAFF TGTGCCAGCAAGGGTACGGTCGATGCTTTCTTT
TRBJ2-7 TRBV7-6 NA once CASSQGTPQNTYEQYF TGTGCCAGCAGCCAAGGGACCCCGCAGAACACCTACGAGCAGTACTTC
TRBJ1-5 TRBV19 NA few CATDRTVNQPQHF TGTGCCACCGACCGGACGGTGAATCAGCCCCAGCATTTT
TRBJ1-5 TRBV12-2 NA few CASRLEAWGSNQPQHF TGTGCAAGTCGCTTAGAGGCGTGGGGATCCAATCAGCCCCAGCATTTT
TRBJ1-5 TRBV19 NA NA CASSIGGPNQPQHF TGTGCCAGTAGTATCGGGGGACCCAATCAGCCCCAGCATTTT
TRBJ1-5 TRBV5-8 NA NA CASSSRDSNQPQHF TGTGCCAGCAGCTCCCGGGACAGCAATCAGCCCCAGCATTTT
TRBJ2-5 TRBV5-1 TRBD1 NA CASSTTGVQETQYF TGCGCCAGCAGCACAACAGGGGTACAAGAGACCCAGTACTTC
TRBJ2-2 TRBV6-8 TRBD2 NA CASSYPTPSLAGESNTGELFF TGTGCCAGCAGTTACCCGACCCCCTCGCTAGCGGGGGAATCAAACACCGGGGAGCTGTTTTTT
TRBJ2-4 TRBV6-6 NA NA CASSPSNIQYF TGTGCCAGCAGTCCGTCAAACATTCAGTACTTC
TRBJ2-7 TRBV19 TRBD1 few CATRGQGAGEQYF TGTGCCACCAGGGGACAGGGGGCGGGGGAGCAGTACTTC
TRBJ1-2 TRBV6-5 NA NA CASSYEAGDYGYTF TGTGCCAGCAGTTACGAGGCGGGAGACTATGGCTACACCTTC